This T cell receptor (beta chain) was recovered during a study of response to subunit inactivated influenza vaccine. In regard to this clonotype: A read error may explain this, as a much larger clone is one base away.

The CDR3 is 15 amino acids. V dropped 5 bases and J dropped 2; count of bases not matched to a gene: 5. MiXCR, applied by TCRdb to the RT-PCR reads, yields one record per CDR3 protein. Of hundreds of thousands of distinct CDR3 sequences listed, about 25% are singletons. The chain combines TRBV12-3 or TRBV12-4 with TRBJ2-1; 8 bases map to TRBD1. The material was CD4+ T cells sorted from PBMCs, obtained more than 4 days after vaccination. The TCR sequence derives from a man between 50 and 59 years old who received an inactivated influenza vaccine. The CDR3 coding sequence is TGTGCCAGCAGTCCCCGGGACAGGCCCTACAATGAGCAGTTCTTC. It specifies CASSPRDRPYNEQFF.